The rows below give T cell receptor beta chains drawn from one sample of a study of identical twins. TCRdb called the 5' RACE reads again in MiXCR, with one record for every CDR3 protein. This sample yields around 670,000 distinct CDR3 sequences, of which 5.5% to 7.5% are seen a single time; 1.5% to 2% belongs to the top ten. Sequencing was carried out using naive T cells sorted from blood. The receptors derive from a man between 18 and 29 years old in good health. CDR3s leave out the opening cysteine and the closing phenylalanine or tryptophan. The size of a clone is reported for some rows only, either as once, few or many, or as a class for expanded clones.

v_call	clone_size	cdr3_aa
TRBV10-3	NA	AISELAGATGELF
TRBV29-1	many	SVGGLANNEQF
TRBV11-1	few	ASSLALRTSTDVETQY
TRBV6-2/TRBV6-3	few	ASSYGHRVAFINQPQH
TRBV12-3/TRBV12-4	many	ASSSEREETQY
TRBV7-2	few	ASSLTHYNEQF
TRBV2	many	ASSETEGFGTDTQY
TRBV27	NA	ASSLWGSGSNEQF
TRBV6-5	NA	ASSYSTSSDTQY
TRBV30	NA	AHDRGSEQY
TRBV10-1	NA	ASSPGTGISGELF
TRBV23-1	NA	ASSQMTSGSGNTQY
TRBV12-3/TRBV12-4	many	ASSLTGGTTDTQY
TRBV30	NA	AWSVLTFYGYT
TRBV5-1	many	ASSLALSGTGELF
TRBV12-3/TRBV12-4	many	ASSLALGGGYNEQF
TRBV7-8	many	ASSLVPQLEQF
TRBV9	NA	ASSQAGDTEAF
TRBV7-9	many	ASIPAGSGTQY
TRBV20-1	few	SAGWRGSAYGYT
TRBV11-2	many	ASRGQAGGYNEKQF
TRBV11-2	NA	ASSLRIQETQY
TRBV7-9	many	ASSLGGEKYNEQF
TRBV11-1	NA	ASSLTREKDETQY
TRBV5-6	few	ASSLGHSGLPYNEQF
TRBV7-9	many	ASLNRRDPEAF
TRBV7-9	few	ASSSFQGAYEQY
TRBV5-1	many	ASSSAGRSSGANVLT
TRBV27	many	ASSQTGDSYTGELF
TRBV20-1	few	SARSGLAWATSPDTQY
TRBV19	few	ASSIQGQGQPQH
TRBV7-2	few	ASRSGPWGGYT
TRBV4-1	many	ASSQGRQGTNEKLF
TRBV12-3/TRBV12-4	few	ASISGTDTGELF
TRBV28	few	ASSLRDRGSTEAF
TRBV10-2	NA	ASRKEGMNYNEQF
TRBV29-1	NA	SVEVTRFNEQF
TRBV12-3/TRBV12-4	many	ASSLGGMGTEAF
TRBV7-2	few	ASSLVQREGSYEQY
TRBV10-2	few	ATSKTANNQPQH
TRBV5-1	many	ASSSEDRAYEQY
TRBV20-1	few	SARDPGNTEAF
TRBV5-1	many	ASIKELDTEAF
TRBV5-1	many	ASSRTLAYNEQF
TRBV27	NA	ASSLTPGLNQPQH
TRBV7-6	NA	ASSPAGNSYEQY
TRBV4-1	NA	ASSYGQGVQETQY
TRBV3-1	many	ASRGRETQY
TRBV29-1	many	SAIRRDSRRVYNEQF
TRBV6-5	many	ASSYSGLAGVSSNEQF
TRBV20-1	few	SARDPIAAYNEQF
TRBV18	NA	ASSTEERTYNEQF
TRBV12-3/TRBV12-4	few	ASSGGGSNEKLF
TRBV20-1	NA	SAGPGQGVTGELF
TRBV10-3	many	AISESMGANNEQF
TRBV6-1	many	ASRDRFFMNTEAF